This section outlines one TCR beta chain sequence together with its context. The target antigen is unknown. The sample comes from a study of Ad26.COV2.S vaccination and SARS-CoV-2 variants. Study-wide findings and caveats: Vaccine recipients showed a spike-specific TCR breadth that was higher than in placebo recipients.

The CDR3 totals 16 residues. Germline V lookup: CDR1 MNHEY, CDR2 SMNVEV (reference sequence). V was clipped by 3 bases and J by 3 bases; unmatched bases: 5. The treatment denotes: around 19 received Ad26.COV2.S at low or high dose, single or two shots; five or six received placebo; per-sample allocation not given. Samples came from day 63 after the first vaccine or placebo injection. The protocol was immunoSEQ multiplex PCR, while the TCRdb copy is restricted to in-frame clones and leaves out a portion. The sample has some 390,000 clones; 88% are singletons. V and J are TRBV27 and TRBJ1-5; TRBD1 agrees at 10 bases. This clonotype originated in a person aged 18-65 years who received the Ad26.COV2.S COVID-19 vaccine or a placebo. The sequenced sample was peripheral blood, obtained in a trial of Ad26.COV2.S vaccine versus placebo. The CDR3 reads CASSLRGTGDNQPQHF. In DNA, the CDR3 is TGTGCCAGCAGTTTGAGAGGGACAGGGGACAATCAGCCCCAGCATTTT.